A selection of T cell receptor beta chains follows, all from one sample in a study of human versus mouse CDR3 diversity and MHC coevolution. Clones were sequenced by immunoSEQ multiplex PCR, and TCRdb holds only the in-frame ones, with some missing. The sample includes about 83,000 clones, less than 95% of them seen just once. The material sequenced was naive CD4+ T cells from blood. Every receptor here comes from a person aged 25 to 75 in good health. Each CDR3 is given with its conserved first and last residue. A D gene is named only where the DNA matches it firmly. For some rows the clone size is stated as once, few or many, or as a class when expanded; others skip it.

j_call: TRBJ1-1
d_call: -
clone_size: once
v_call: TRBV2
cdr3_aa: CASSESPLQAGVTEAFF
cdr3_nt: TGTGCCAGCAGTGAATCCCCATTACAGGCTGGTGTCACTGAAGCTTTCTTT

j_call: TRBJ2-7
d_call: TRBD1
clone_size: -
v_call: TRBV19
cdr3_aa: CASSPGTGFIYEQYF
cdr3_nt: TGTGCCAGTAGTCCGGGGACAGGATTTATCTACGAGCAGTACTTC

j_call: TRBJ2-7
d_call: -
clone_size: once
v_call: TRBV30
cdr3_aa: CAWTRDNYEQYF
cdr3_nt: TGTGCCTGGACTCGGGACAACTACGAGCAGTACTTC

j_call: TRBJ2-2
d_call: -
clone_size: -
v_call: TRBV27
cdr3_aa: CASSPSRGLSPGELFF
cdr3_nt: TGTGCCAGCAGTCCATCGAGGGGACTTTCCCCCGGGGAGCTGTTTTTT

j_call: TRBJ2-7
d_call: -
clone_size: -
v_call: TRBV27
cdr3_aa: CASSLISSAGTSYEQYF
cdr3_nt: TGTGCCAGCAGTTTAATTTCCTCCGCGGGGACCTCCTACGAGCAGTACTTC

j_call: TRBJ1-2
d_call: -
clone_size: -
v_call: TRBV21-1
cdr3_aa: CASSRIRSNGPYGYTF
cdr3_nt: TGTGCCAGCAGCAGAATAAGGAGTAATGGTCCATATGGCTACACCTTC

j_call: TRBJ2-7
d_call: TRBD2
clone_size: -
v_call: TRBV5-1
cdr3_aa: CASSLPGLAGRAYEQYF
cdr3_nt: TGCGCCAGCAGCTTACCGGGACTAGCGGGAAGGGCCTACGAGCAGTACTTC

j_call: TRBJ2-7
d_call: TRBD1
clone_size: -
v_call: TRBV2
cdr3_aa: CASSKGQGQEQYF
cdr3_nt: TGTGCCAGCAGTAAGGGACAGGGCCAGGAGCAGTACTTC

j_call: TRBJ2-7
d_call: -
clone_size: -
v_call: TRBV9
cdr3_aa: CASSVRAGWDAEQYF
cdr3_nt: TGTGCCAGCAGCGTACGAGCAGGGTGGGATGCAGAGCAGTACTTC

j_call: TRBJ2-1
d_call: TRBD2
clone_size: once
v_call: TRBV18
cdr3_aa: CASSPLGGLGNEQFF
cdr3_nt: TGTGCCAGCTCACCCCTCGGGGGGTTAGGGAATGAGCAGTTCTTC

j_call: TRBJ2-1
d_call: -
clone_size: -
v_call: TRBV20-1
cdr3_aa: CSASPRGEQFF
cdr3_nt: TGCAGTGCTAGCCCCCGCGGTGAGCAGTTCTTC

j_call: TRBJ1-2
d_call: -
clone_size: -
v_call: TRBV28
cdr3_aa: CASSPGGVGDYGYTF
cdr3_nt: TGTGCCAGCAGTCCCGGGGGGGTGGGGGATTATGGCTACACCTTC

j_call: TRBJ2-7
d_call: -
clone_size: -
v_call: TRBV7-3
cdr3_aa: CASSLRVGDGQYF
cdr3_nt: TGTGCCAGCAGCTTACGGGTTGGAGACGGGCAGTACTTC

j_call: TRBJ1-2
d_call: TRBD1
clone_size: -
v_call: TRBV19
cdr3_aa: CASTPGQGYGYTF
cdr3_nt: TGTGCCAGTACTCCGGGACAGGGATATGGCTACACCTTC

j_call: TRBJ2-7
d_call: -
clone_size: -
v_call: TRBV28
cdr3_aa: CASRGGPGHSYEQYF
cdr3_nt: TGTGCCAGCAGGGGAGGTCCAGGACACTCCTACGAGCAGTACTTC

j_call: TRBJ2-2
d_call: TRBD2
clone_size: -
v_call: TRBV7-2
cdr3_aa: CASSLNGGANTGELFF
cdr3_nt: TGTGCCAGCAGTTTAAACGGGGGGGCGAACACCGGGGAGCTGTTTTTT

j_call: TRBJ2-7
d_call: -
clone_size: few
v_call: TRBV30
cdr3_aa: CAWGSRGYEQYF
cdr3_nt: TGTGCCTGGGGTTCCAGGGGCTACGAGCAGTACTTC

j_call: TRBJ2-1
d_call: TRBD1
clone_size: -
v_call: TRBV9
cdr3_aa: CASKRGQGHNEQFF
cdr3_nt: TGTGCCAGCAAAAGGGGGCAAGGGCACAATGAGCAGTTCTTC

j_call: TRBJ1-2
d_call: TRBD1
clone_size: -
v_call: TRBV7-2
cdr3_aa: CASSPDRTNYGYTF
cdr3_nt: TGTGCCAGCAGCCCGGACAGGACCAACTATGGCTACACCTTC

j_call: TRBJ2-7
d_call: -
clone_size: -
v_call: TRBV28
cdr3_aa: CASSLKGRLYEQYF
cdr3_nt: TGTGCCAGCAGTTTAAAAGGCAGACTCTACGAGCAGTACTTC

j_call: TRBJ2-2
d_call: -
clone_size: -
v_call: TRBV19
cdr3_aa: CASSIVGPGGELFF
cdr3_nt: TGTGCCAGTAGTATAGTGGGGCCCGGGGGGGAGCTGTTTTTT

j_call: TRBJ2-1
d_call: TRBD1
clone_size: -
v_call: TRBV10-3
cdr3_aa: CAISEGGLGLNNEQFF
cdr3_nt: TGTGCCATCAGTGAAGGGGGCCTGGGGCTAAACAATGAGCAGTTCTTC

j_call: TRBJ2-4
d_call: TRBD2
clone_size: once
v_call: TRBV29-1
cdr3_aa: CSVLTSGKNIQYF
cdr3_nt: TGCAGCGTATTGACTAGCGGGAAAAACATTCAGTACTTC

j_call: TRBJ1-1
d_call: -
clone_size: -
v_call: TRBV5-1
cdr3_aa: CASSVVGSGNAEAFF
cdr3_nt: TGCGCCAGCAGCGTCGTGGGGTCAGGGAACGCTGAAGCTTTCTTT

j_call: TRBJ1-2
d_call: -
clone_size: -
v_call: TRBV7-9
cdr3_aa: CASDEAQGGYTF
cdr3_nt: TGTGCCAGCGATGAGGCCCAGGGGGGCTACACCTTC

j_call: TRBJ1-1
d_call: -
clone_size: -
v_call: TRBV2
cdr3_aa: CASSAGDTEAFF
cdr3_nt: TGTGCCAGCAGCGCAGGGGACACTGAAGCTTTCTTT

j_call: TRBJ2-1
d_call: TRBD1
clone_size: -
v_call: TRBV12-5
cdr3_aa: CASGPPGTGPVQFF
cdr3_nt: TGTGCTAGTGGACCCCCCGGGACAGGTCCGGTGCAGTTCTTC

j_call: TRBJ1-1
d_call: -
clone_size: -
v_call: TRBV28
cdr3_aa: CASSRSGRVPSEAFF
cdr3_nt: TGTGCCAGCAGCCGGTCCGGGAGGGTACCTTCCGAAGCTTTCTTT

j_call: TRBJ1-1
d_call: -
clone_size: -
v_call: TRBV5-1
cdr3_aa: CASSFLGVDTEAFF
cdr3_nt: TGCGCCAGCAGCTTCCTAGGGGTCGACACTGAAGCTTTCTTT

j_call: TRBJ2-5
d_call: -
clone_size: -
v_call: TRBV18
cdr3_aa: CASSAQTVAQETQYF
cdr3_nt: TGTGCCAGCTCGGCCCAGACAGTAGCCCAAGAGACCCAGTACTTC

j_call: TRBJ2-1
d_call: -
clone_size: -
v_call: TRBV6-1
cdr3_aa: CASSEREQGLLNEQFF
cdr3_nt: TGTGCCAGCAGTGAACGAGAACAGGGCCTCCTCAATGAGCAGTTCTTC

j_call: TRBJ2-3
d_call: -
clone_size: -
v_call: TRBV18
cdr3_aa: CASSPVSRPPDTQYF
cdr3_nt: TGTGCCAGCTCACCAGTATCTAGACCCCCAGATACGCAGTATTTT

j_call: TRBJ1-4
d_call: -
clone_size: -
v_call: TRBV11-2
cdr3_aa: CASSLIPRVERNEKLFF
cdr3_nt: TGTGCCAGCAGCCTAATCCCCCGTGTAGAGCGGAATGAAAAACTGTTTTTT

j_call: TRBJ1-1
d_call: TRBD1
clone_size: -
v_call: TRBV19
cdr3_aa: CASSTPGTGGNTEAFF
cdr3_nt: TGTGCCAGTAGTACGCCGGGGACAGGGGGCAACACTGAAGCTTTCTTT

j_call: TRBJ1-1
d_call: -
clone_size: once
v_call: TRBV6-5
cdr3_aa: CASSYHTGEAFF
cdr3_nt: TGTGCCAGCAGTTACCATACAGGCGAAGCTTTCTTT

j_call: TRBJ1-2
d_call: -
clone_size: few
v_call: TRBV15
cdr3_aa: CATSFGGGYTF
cdr3_nt: TGTGCCACCAGTTTCGGCGGAGGCTACACCTTC

j_call: TRBJ1-3
d_call: -
clone_size: -
v_call: TRBV6-1
cdr3_aa: CASNEEKRRTYSAIYF
cdr3_nt: TGTGCCAGCAATGAAGAGAAGCGCCGGACCTATAGCGCCATATATTTT

j_call: TRBJ1-4
d_call: -
clone_size: -
v_call: TRBV6-5
cdr3_aa: CASSYLGVSNEKLFF
cdr3_nt: TGTGCCAGCAGTTACTTAGGGGTCTCTAATGAAAAGCTGTTTTTT

j_call: TRBJ2-7
d_call: -
clone_size: -
v_call: TRBV19
cdr3_aa: CASSPRGSGAYEQYF
cdr3_nt: TGTGCCAGTAGTCCACGAGGTAGCGGAGCCTACGAGCAGTACTTC

j_call: TRBJ2-5
d_call: TRBD1
clone_size: -
v_call: TRBV5-4
cdr3_aa: CASSKDRGQETQYF
cdr3_nt: TGTGCCAGCAGCAAAGACAGGGGGCAAGAGACCCAGTACTTC

j_call: TRBJ1-1
d_call: -
clone_size: -
v_call: TRBV6-5
cdr3_aa: CASRTRGKDTEAFF
cdr3_nt: TGTGCCAGCAGGACCAGGGGTAAGGACACTGAAGCTTTCTTT

j_call: TRBJ2-7
d_call: -
clone_size: -
v_call: TRBV5-4
cdr3_aa: CASSFSTTTAYEQYF
cdr3_nt: TGTGCCAGCAGCTTCTCCACTACTACCGCCTACGAGCAGTACTTC

j_call: TRBJ1-1
d_call: -
clone_size: -
v_call: TRBV6-1
cdr3_aa: CASSEGVRGESFF
cdr3_nt: TGTGCCAGCAGTGAAGGGGTCAGGGGCGAGTCTTTCTTT

j_call: TRBJ2-7
d_call: TRBD2
clone_size: -
v_call: TRBV5-1
cdr3_aa: CASSSLGRGQTYEQYF
cdr3_nt: TGCGCCAGCAGCTCCTTGGGGAGGGGCCAAACCTACGAGCAGTACTTC

j_call: TRBJ2-5
d_call: TRBD1
clone_size: -
v_call: TRBV5-1
cdr3_aa: CASSFDRVQETQYF
cdr3_nt: TGCGCCAGCAGCTTTGACAGGGTCCAAGAGACCCAGTACTTC

j_call: TRBJ1-2
d_call: TRBD1
clone_size: -
v_call: TRBV15
cdr3_aa: CATSSGTGLNYGYTF
cdr3_nt: TGTGCCACCAGCAGCGGGACAGGGTTAAACTATGGCTACACCTTC

j_call: TRBJ1-2
d_call: TRBD1
clone_size: -
v_call: TRBV7-9
cdr3_aa: CASSGTGGSNYGYTF
cdr3_nt: TGTGCCAGCAGTGGGACAGGGGGTTCTAACTATGGCTACACCTTC

j_call: TRBJ2-7
d_call: -
clone_size: -
v_call: TRBV19
cdr3_aa: CASSIPLVGAGSYEQYF
cdr3_nt: TGTGCCAGTAGTATCCCCCTCGTCGGCGCGGGCTCCTACGAGCAGTACTTC

j_call: TRBJ2-3
d_call: -
clone_size: -
v_call: TRBV29-1
cdr3_aa: CSAGDTQYF
cdr3_nt: TGCAGCGCCGGGGATACGCAGTATTTT

j_call: TRBJ1-1
d_call: -
clone_size: -
v_call: TRBV2
cdr3_aa: CASRPGELREAFF
cdr3_nt: TGTGCCAGCAGGCCAGGGGAGCTCAGGGAAGCTTTCTTT

j_call: TRBJ2-7
d_call: -
clone_size: -
v_call: TRBV6-1
cdr3_aa: CASNGFAAYEQYF
cdr3_nt: TGTGCCAGCAATGGTTTCGCAGCCTACGAGCAGTACTTC

j_call: TRBJ2-5
d_call: -
clone_size: -
v_call: TRBV5-4
cdr3_aa: CASSLGGTQETQYF
cdr3_nt: TGTGCCAGCAGCTTGGGAGGCACCCAAGAGACCCAGTACTTC

j_call: TRBJ2-2
d_call: -
clone_size: -
v_call: TRBV5-1
cdr3_aa: CASSLVGGTGELFF
cdr3_nt: TGCGCCAGCAGCTTGGTGGGGGGAACCGGGGAGCTGTTTTTT

j_call: TRBJ1-4
d_call: -
clone_size: -
v_call: TRBV9
cdr3_aa: CASSDRVGPNEKLFF
cdr3_nt: TGTGCCAGCAGCGACAGGGTTGGCCCTAATGAAAAACTGTTTTTT

j_call: TRBJ2-1
d_call: -
clone_size: -
v_call: TRBV6-1
cdr3_aa: CASSEKGSSSYNEQFF
cdr3_nt: TGTGCCAGCAGTGAAAAGGGGTCGAGCTCCTACAATGAGCAGTTCTTC